This T cell receptor (beta chain) is drawn from a study of T cell changes during pregnancy in multiple sclerosis. Clones were read by immunoSEQ multiplex PCR, and TCRdb kept only the in-frame ones, dropping some. This sample has about 110,000 clones, with around 92% found just once. Germline trimming cut 5 bases from V and 0 bases from J; bases unmatched to any gene: 7. In germline, CDR1 is SGHNT, CDR2 YYREEE (reference sequence). CDR3 size: 17 residues. The gene calls are TRBV5-4 and TRBJ2-1; 11 bases fit TRBD2. This specimen was peripheral blood, taken after pregnancy. The source of this sequence is a female donor with multiple sclerosis, enrolled in a pregnancy study. CDR3 protein: CASRYGTSGYSYNEQFF. The CDR3 coding sequence is TGTGCCAGCAGATACGGGACTAGCGGATACTCCTACAATGAGCAGTTCTTC.